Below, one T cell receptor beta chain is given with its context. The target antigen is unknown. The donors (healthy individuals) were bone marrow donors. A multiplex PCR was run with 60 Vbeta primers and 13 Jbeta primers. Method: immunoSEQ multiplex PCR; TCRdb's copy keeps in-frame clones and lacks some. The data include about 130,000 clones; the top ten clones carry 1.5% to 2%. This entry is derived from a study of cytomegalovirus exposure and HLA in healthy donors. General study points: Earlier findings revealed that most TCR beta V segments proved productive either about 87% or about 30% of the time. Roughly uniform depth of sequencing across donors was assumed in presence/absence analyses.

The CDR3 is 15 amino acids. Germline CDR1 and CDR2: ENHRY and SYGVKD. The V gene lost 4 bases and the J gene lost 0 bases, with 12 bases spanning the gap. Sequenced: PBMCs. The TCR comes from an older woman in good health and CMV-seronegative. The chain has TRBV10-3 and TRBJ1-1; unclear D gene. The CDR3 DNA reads TGTGCCATCAGTGTGAACCGAGGGATGAACACTGAAGCTTTCTTT. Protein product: CAISVNRGMNTEAFF.